This T cell receptor (beta chain) was identified during a study of tumor and adjacent non-tumor tissue in lung cancer. On the study more broadly: On average, productive TCRbeta reads reached about 4.17 million per sample. Study-level points and caveats: Compared with tumor, normal lung showed significantly lower TCR diversity.

With respect to this clonotype: Its cognate antigen is unknown.

No cell sorting was done before RNA was extracted from the tissue. Between August and November 2014, newly diagnosed, chemotherapy-naive lung cancer patients underwent thoracic surgery in China. CDR1 and CDR2 from the germline V gene are SQVTM and ANQGSEA. V was cut by 8 bases and J by 11 bases, with 25 bases left in between. This CDR3 spans 14 amino acids. TCRbeta libraries were built with three rounds of nested PCR, modified from ARM-PCR. TCRdb ran MiXCR on the multiplex PCR reads and lists one entry per CDR3 protein. This table holds approximately 79,000 distinct CDR3 sequences, around 59% found once.

This TCR derives from a man aged 65 to 79 with non-small cell lung cancer. V gene TRBV29-1 combines with J gene TRBJ1-5; no clear D gene. The sample consisted of lung tumor tissue. CDR3 sequence (DNA): TGCAGCATTACCGGGTCGGCTGAACCGGGGTCCCAGCATTTT. The encoded protein is CSITGSAEPGSQHF. The entire variable domain, with the rest obtained from reference TRBV29-1 and TRBJ1-5, is as follows: SAVISQKPSRDICQRGTSLTIQCQVDSQVTMMFWYRQQPGQSLTLIATANQGSEATYESGFVIDKFPISRPNLTFSTLTVSNMSPEDSSIYLCSITGSAEPGSQHFGDGTRLSIL.